This TCR beta chain originates from a study of cytomegalovirus exposure and HLA in healthy donors. This CDR3 is built from 14 residues. V was pared by 5 bases and J by 2 bases, with 6 bases of the junction left unmatched. Per the germline V gene, CDR1 is MDHEN and CDR2 is SYDVKM. Repertoires were generated with immunoSEQ multiplex PCR, while TCRdb's copy carries only in-frame clones and drops some. Of 70,000 or so clones listed, over 90% were seen once; the top ten hold under 1.3%. The V call is TRBV28, the J call TRBJ2-7, with 7 bases fitting TRBD1. The sample comprised PBMCs. This TCR was recovered from a woman aged 18-29 years in good health and CMV-seronegative. CDR3 sequence (DNA): TGTGCCAGCAGTCCCTGGGACAGAGCCTACGAGCAGTACTTC. This sequence encodes CASSPWDRAYEQYF.